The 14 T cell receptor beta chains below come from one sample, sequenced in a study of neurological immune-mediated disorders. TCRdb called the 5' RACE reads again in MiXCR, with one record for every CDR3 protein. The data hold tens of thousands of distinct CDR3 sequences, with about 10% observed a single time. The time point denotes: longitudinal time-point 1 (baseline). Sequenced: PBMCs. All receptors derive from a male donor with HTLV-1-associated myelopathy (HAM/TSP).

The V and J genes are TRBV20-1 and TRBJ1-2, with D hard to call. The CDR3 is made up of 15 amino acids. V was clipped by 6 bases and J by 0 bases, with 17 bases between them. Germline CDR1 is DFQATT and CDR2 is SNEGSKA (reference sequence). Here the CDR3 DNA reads TGCAGTGCACCCGTCAACATTAGAGCTAACTATGGCTACACCTTC. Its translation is CSAPVNIRANYGYTF.

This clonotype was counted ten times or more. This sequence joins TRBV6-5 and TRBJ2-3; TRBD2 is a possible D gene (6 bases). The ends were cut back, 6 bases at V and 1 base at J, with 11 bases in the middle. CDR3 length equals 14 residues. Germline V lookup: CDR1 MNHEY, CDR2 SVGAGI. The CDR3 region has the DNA TGTGCCAGCAGACCACCGGGGGGCACAGATACGCAGTATTTT. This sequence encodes CASRPPGGTDTQYF.

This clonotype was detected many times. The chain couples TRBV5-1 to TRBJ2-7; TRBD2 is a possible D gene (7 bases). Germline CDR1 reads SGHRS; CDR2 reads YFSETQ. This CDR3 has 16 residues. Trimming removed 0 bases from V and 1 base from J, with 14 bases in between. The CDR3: CASSLERGGSSYEQYF. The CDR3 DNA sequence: TGCGCCAGCAGCTTGGAGAGGGGGGGCTCTTCCTACGAGCAGTACTTC.

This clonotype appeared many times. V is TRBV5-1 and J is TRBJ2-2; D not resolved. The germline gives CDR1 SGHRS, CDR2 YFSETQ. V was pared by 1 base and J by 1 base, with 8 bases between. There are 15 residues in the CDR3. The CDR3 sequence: CASSLSGKNTGELFF. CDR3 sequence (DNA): TGCGCCAGCAGCTTGAGTGGCAAGAACACCGGGGAGCTGTTTTTT.

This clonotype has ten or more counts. The CDR3 nucleotides read TGTGCCACCAGCACTCGAGGGGGACTCTTAGGGGGGAACACCGGGGAGCTGTTTTTT. Encoded protein: CATSTRGGLLGGNTGELFF. J is TRBJ2-2 and V is TRBV15, with D perhaps given as TRBD1 or TRBD2 (6 bases each). The CDR3 spans 19 residues. The V and J ends lost 4 bases and 1 base respectively, with 22 bases between them. Germline V gene data show CDR1 as LNHNV and CDR2 as YYDKDF (reference sequence).

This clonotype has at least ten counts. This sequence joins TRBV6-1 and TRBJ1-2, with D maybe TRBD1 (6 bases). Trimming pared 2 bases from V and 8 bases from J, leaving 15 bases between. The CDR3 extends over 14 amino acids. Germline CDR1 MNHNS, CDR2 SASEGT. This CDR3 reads CASSEIGGRGGYTF. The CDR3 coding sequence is TGTGCCAGCAGTGAAATCGGGGGGCGGGGAGGCTACACCTTC.

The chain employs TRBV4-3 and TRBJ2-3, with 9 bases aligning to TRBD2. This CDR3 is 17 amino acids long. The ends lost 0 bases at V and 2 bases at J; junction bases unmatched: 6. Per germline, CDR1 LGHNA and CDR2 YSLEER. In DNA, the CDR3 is TGCGCCAGCAGCCAAGATCGGTTAGCGGGGGCCACAGATACGCAGTATTTT. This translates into CASSQDRLAGATDTQYF.

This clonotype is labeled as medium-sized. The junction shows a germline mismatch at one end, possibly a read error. For the CDR3, the DNA is TGTGCCATCAGTGATGGACAGTCTAGCGATCAGCCCCAGCATTTT. Protein product: CAISDGQSSDQPQHF. The rearrangement uses TRBV10-3 and TRBJ1-5; a possible D gene is TRBD1 (6 bases). Germline CDR1 ENHRY, CDR2 SYGVKD. The CDR3 has 15 residues.

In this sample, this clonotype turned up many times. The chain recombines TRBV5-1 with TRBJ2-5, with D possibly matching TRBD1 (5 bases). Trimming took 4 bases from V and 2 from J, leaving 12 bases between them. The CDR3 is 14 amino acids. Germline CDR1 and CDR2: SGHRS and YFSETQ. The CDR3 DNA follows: TGCGCCAGCAGCCCCCAGGGCCAGCAAGAGACCCAGTACTTC. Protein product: CASSPQGQQETQYF.

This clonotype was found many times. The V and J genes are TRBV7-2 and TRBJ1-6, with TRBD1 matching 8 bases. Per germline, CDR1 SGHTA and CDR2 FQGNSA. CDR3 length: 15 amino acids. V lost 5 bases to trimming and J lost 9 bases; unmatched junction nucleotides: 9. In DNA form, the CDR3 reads TGTGCCAGCAGCCTAGTTGGCGACAGGGGTTCACCCCTCCACTTT. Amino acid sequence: CASSLVGDRGSPLHF.

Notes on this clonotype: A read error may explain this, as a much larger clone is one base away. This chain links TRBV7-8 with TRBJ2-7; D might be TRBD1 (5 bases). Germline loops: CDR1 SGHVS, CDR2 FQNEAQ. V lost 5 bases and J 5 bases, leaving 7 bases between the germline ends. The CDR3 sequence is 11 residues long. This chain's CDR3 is CASSLDNEQYF. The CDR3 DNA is TGTGCCAGCAGCCTGGACAACGAGCAGTACTTC. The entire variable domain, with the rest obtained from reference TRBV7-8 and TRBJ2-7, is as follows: GAGVSQSPRYKVAKRGQDVALRCDPISGHVSLFWYQQALGQGPEFLTYFQNEAQLDKSGLPSDRFFAERPEGSVSTLKIQRTQQEDSAVYLCASSLDNEQYFGPGTRLTVT.

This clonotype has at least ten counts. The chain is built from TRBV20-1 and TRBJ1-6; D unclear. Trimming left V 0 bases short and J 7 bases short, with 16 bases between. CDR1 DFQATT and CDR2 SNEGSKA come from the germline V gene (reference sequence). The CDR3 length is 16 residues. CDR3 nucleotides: TGCAGTGCTAGAGATCTGACCCCCTTGGAGAATTCACCCCTCCACTTT. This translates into CSARDLTPLENSPLHF.

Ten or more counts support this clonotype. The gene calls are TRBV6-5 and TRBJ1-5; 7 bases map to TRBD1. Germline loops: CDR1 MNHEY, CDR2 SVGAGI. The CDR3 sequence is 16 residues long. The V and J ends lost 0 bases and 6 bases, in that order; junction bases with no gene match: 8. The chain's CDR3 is CASSYSSIQGSQPQHF. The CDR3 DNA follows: TGTGCCAGCAGTTACTCGAGTATACAGGGGAGTCAGCCCCAGCATTTT.

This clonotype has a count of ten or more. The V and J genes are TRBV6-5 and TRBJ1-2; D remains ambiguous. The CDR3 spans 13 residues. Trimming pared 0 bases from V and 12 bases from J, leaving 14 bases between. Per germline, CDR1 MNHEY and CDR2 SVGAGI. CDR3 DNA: TGTGCCAGCAGTTACTCCCGTTTAGGGCTGAACACCTTC. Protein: CASSYSRLGLNTF.